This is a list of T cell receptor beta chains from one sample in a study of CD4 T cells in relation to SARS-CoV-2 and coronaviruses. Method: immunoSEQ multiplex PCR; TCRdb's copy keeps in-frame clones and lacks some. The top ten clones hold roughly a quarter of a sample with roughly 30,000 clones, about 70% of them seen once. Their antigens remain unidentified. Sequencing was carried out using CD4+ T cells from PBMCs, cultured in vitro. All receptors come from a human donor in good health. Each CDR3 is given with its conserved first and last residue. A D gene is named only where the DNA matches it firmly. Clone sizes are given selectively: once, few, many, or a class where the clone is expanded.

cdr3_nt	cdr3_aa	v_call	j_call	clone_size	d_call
TGTGCCAGCAGCAAAGTTGGGCAGAGCGAGCAGTACTTC	CASSKVGQSEQYF	TRBV21-1	TRBJ2-7	NA	NA
TGTGCTAGCCGCTGGTCAAGGAGCACAGATACGCAGTATTTT	CASRWSRSTDTQYF	TRBV7-7	TRBJ2-3	NA	NA
TGTGCCAGCCCCGGCGGGAGGGTTTTGGGGACCGGGGAGCTGTTTTTT	CASPGGRVLGTGELFF	TRBV11-2	TRBJ2-2	few	TRBD2
TGTGCCTGGAGTGTAGACGGGGAAAAACTGTTTTTT	CAWSVDGEKLFF	TRBV30	TRBJ1-4	NA	NA
TGTGCCAGCAGCTTAACACGGGGCGTAAACATTCAGTACTTC	CASSLTRGVNIQYF	TRBV7-9	TRBJ2-4	once	NA
TGTGCCAGCAGTTCGGGACAGGCGGGAGATACGCAGTATTTT	CASSSGQAGDTQYF	TRBV5-5	TRBJ2-3	NA	TRBD1
TGTGCCAGAGATGCGGGGAGGGGCACAGATACGCAGTATTTT	CARDAGRGTDTQYF	TRBV5-6	TRBJ2-3	few	TRBD2
TGTGCCAGCAGCCCGGGACTAGCGGTAAACTACGGGGAGCTGTTTTTT	CASSPGLAVNYGELFF	TRBV3-1/TRBV3-2	TRBJ2-2	NA	TRBD2
TGTGCCAGCAGCTTAGGTAGCGTCAGCTGGGGTGAGCAGTTCTTC	CASSLGSVSWGEQFF	TRBV7-2	TRBJ2-1	NA	NA
TGTGCCAGCAGCTTATCCCCTTCACGTCCCCTCTCTGGGGCCAACGTCCTGACTTTC	CASSLSPSRPLSGANVLTF	TRBV13	TRBJ2-6	NA	NA
TGTGCCAGCTCTGAATCCTACGAGCAGTACTTC	CASSESYEQYF	TRBV18	TRBJ2-7	NA	NA
TGTGCCAGCAGCTTTATGCGGAACACTGAAGCTTTCTTT	CASSFMRNTEAFF	TRBV7-9	TRBJ1-1	NA	NA
TGTGCCAGCAGCCCCCCCTCCGGCTGGGCCCCTGGGGCCAACGTCCTGACTTTC	CASSPPSGWAPGANVLTF	TRBV9	TRBJ2-6	few	NA
TGTGCCAGCAGCACTACAGGGATAAGGGGCTACACCTTC	CASSTTGIRGYTF	TRBV5-4	TRBJ1-2	NA	NA
TGCAGCGTTCGGACTAGCGGGACCAATGAGCAGTTCTTC	CSVRTSGTNEQFF	TRBV29-1	TRBJ2-1	NA	TRBD2
TGTGCCAGCAGTTCCGGGACTAGCCCGGGAGAGACCCAGTACTTC	CASSSGTSPGETQYF	TRBV7-7	TRBJ2-5	NA	TRBD2
TGTGCCAGCAGCTCCTCCGGGACAGGGTACACTGAAGCTTTCTTT	CASSSSGTGYTEAFF	TRBV5-5	TRBJ1-1	few	TRBD1
TGTGCCAGCAGCCAATTTGGGTTTCCTACCTATGGCTACACCTTC	CASSQFGFPTYGYTF	TRBV14	TRBJ1-2	NA	NA
TGTGCCAGCAGCCAACGTGGGCCGGGAGAAAAGACCCAGTACTTC	CASSQRGPGEKTQYF	TRBV3-1/TRBV3-2	TRBJ2-5	once	NA
TGTGCCAGCAGCTCGGGACACCCCAACTCTGGGGCCAACGTCCTGACTTTC	CASSSGHPNSGANVLTF	TRBV7-3	TRBJ2-6	NA	NA
TGTGCCAGCGGAGTCAGGGACGAGCAGTACTTC	CASGVRDEQYF	TRBV12-3/TRBV12-4	TRBJ2-7	NA	NA
TGTGCCTGGAGTACAGGGGCTGGAAACACCATATATTTT	CAWSTGAGNTIYF	TRBV30	TRBJ1-3	NA	TRBD1
TGTGCCAGCAGCGTAACGGGGGGGCCTTACGAGCAGTACTTC	CASSVTGGPYEQYF	TRBV9	TRBJ2-7	NA	TRBD2
TGTGCCAGCGGCCTGGGGTTAGCCAAAAACATTCAGTACTTC	CASGLGLAKNIQYF	TRBV6-5	TRBJ2-4	NA	NA
TGCGCCAGCAGCTTGCCCCTAGCGGGAGGGAGTGGTTTCAATGAGCAGTTCTTC	CASSLPLAGGSGFNEQFF	TRBV5-1	TRBJ2-1	NA	TRBD2
TGCGCCAGCAAGCACAGGGCGGGCAATCAGCCCCAGCATTTT	CASKHRAGNQPQHF	TRBV10-2	TRBJ1-5	NA	NA
TGTGCCAGTAGTATGGTCGGGGAAAAACTGTTTTTT	CASSMVGEKLFF	TRBV19	TRBJ1-4	NA	NA
TGTGCCAGCTCGTCCGGACAGAATCAGCCCCAGCATTTT	CASSSGQNQPQHF	TRBV18	TRBJ1-5	NA	NA
TGTGCCAGCAGCCAAGAAGACAGGGGCACTGAAGCTTTCTTT	CASSQEDRGTEAFF	TRBV3-1/TRBV3-2	TRBJ1-1	NA	TRBD1
TGTGCCAGCAGGGCAGGGGTGTACCGGGAGCTGTTTTTT	CASRAGVYRELFF	TRBV7-8	TRBJ2-2	few	NA
TGTGCCAGCTCACCCTGGTCCCTATCCTATGGCTACACCTTC	CASSPWSLSYGYTF	TRBV18	TRBJ1-2	few	NA
TGCGCCAGCAGCTTGATGGGCGGCAGGGGGTGGGCTGAAGCTTTCTTT	CASSLMGGRGWAEAFF	TRBV5-1	TRBJ1-1	NA	TRBD1
TGTGCCAGCAGCGTAGAGTATTGGGGCACTGAAGCTTTCTTT	CASSVEYWGTEAFF	TRBV9	TRBJ1-1	few	NA
TGTGCCAGCGGATACGAGCAGTACTTC	CASGYEQYF	TRBV12-3/TRBV12-4	TRBJ2-7	NA	NA
TGTGCCAGCAGCAACGGACAGGGGGCGGGGCTGTCTGAAGCTTTCTTT	CASSNGQGAGLSEAFF	TRBV13	TRBJ1-1	once	TRBD1
TGCGCCAGCAGCCCGGATGGTGTGCGGGGAAACACCATATATTTT	CASSPDGVRGNTIYF	TRBV5-1	TRBJ1-3	NA	NA
TGTGCCAGCAGTCCCCGCGACAGGGAGGACCAGCCCCAGCATTTT	CASSPRDREDQPQHF	TRBV28	TRBJ1-5	NA	TRBD1
TGTGCCAGCAGCCTTGGGACAGCGATCTCCTACGAGCAGTACTTC	CASSLGTAISYEQYF	TRBV3-1/TRBV3-2	TRBJ2-7	NA	TRBD1
TGTGCCAGCAGCGGCCGGACAGAGATTAACTACAATGAGCAGTTCTTC	CASSGRTEINYNEQFF	TRBV7-9	TRBJ2-1	few	NA
TGTGCCAGCACCACCACGAGTGCCAGTACGCAGTATTTT	CASTTTSASTQYF	TRBV5-4	TRBJ2-3	NA	NA
TGTGCTAGTGGTTTGGTACTAGCGGCAAACTACGAGCAGTACTTC	CASGLVLAANYEQYF	TRBV12-5	TRBJ2-7	NA	TRBD2
TGCGCCAGCAGCGAACAGGGCTCCGGGTTCGATACGCAGTATTTT	CASSEQGSGFDTQYF	TRBV10-2	TRBJ2-3	NA	NA
TGTGCCAGTAGCTTCAACGGAGTCCATCAGCCCCAGCATTTT	CASSFNGVHQPQHF	TRBV19	TRBJ1-5	NA	NA
TGTGCCAGCAGTCCCACCGGGAACATTCAGTACTTC	CASSPTGNIQYF	TRBV6-2/TRBV6-3	TRBJ2-4	few	NA
TGTGCCAGCAGTGGTGCCGGGACAGGCTTGGGCTACGAGCAGTACTTC	CASSGAGTGLGYEQYF	TRBV2	TRBJ2-7	NA	TRBD1
TGTGCCAGCAGCGTAGGGGGCGGGAGTGCAACCTACAATGAGCAGTTCTTC	CASSVGGGSATYNEQFF	TRBV9	TRBJ2-1	NA	TRBD2
TGTGCCAGCAGCCCCAGGTGGACAGGAGGGACCCAGTACTTC	CASSPRWTGGTQYF	TRBV9	TRBJ2-5	NA	TRBD1
TGTGCCAGCCCGGGGGACAGGGGGCCCACTGAAGCTTTCTTT	CASPGDRGPTEAFF	TRBV2	TRBJ1-1	medium-sized	TRBD1
TGTGCCAGCAGGTGGGGAAACACCATATATTTT	CASRWGNTIYF	TRBV3-1/TRBV3-2	TRBJ1-3	once	NA
TGTGCCAGCAGTTTAGACGACTCGAATGGCTACACCTTC	CASSLDDSNGYTF	TRBV28	TRBJ1-2	NA	NA
TGTGCCAGCAGCCTCAGACAGGGTTCTTCCGGGGAGCTGTTTTTT	CASSLRQGSSGELFF	TRBV3-1/TRBV3-2	TRBJ2-2	NA	TRBD1
TGTGCCAGCAGTTACCCCAATTCACCCCTCCACTTT	CASSYPNSPLHF	TRBV6-5	TRBJ1-6	NA	NA
TGTGCCAGCAGGAGCAAAGGGACAGGGGGCACCGGGGAGCTGTTTTTT	CASRSKGTGGTGELFF	TRBV9	TRBJ2-2	once	TRBD1
TGTGCCAGCAGCCAATACGGGGGCGGGAGAGGCCCAGATACGCAGTATTTT	CASSQYGGGRGPDTQYF	TRBV3-1/TRBV3-2	TRBJ2-3	NA	NA
TGTGCTAGTGGTTTTGGAGGACTAGCGGGGGGTACTGAGCAGTTCTTC	CASGFGGLAGGTEQFF	TRBV12-5	TRBJ2-1	NA	TRBD2
TGTGCCAGCAGCACCGACGAGGGATCACCCCTCCACTTT	CASSTDEGSPLHF	TRBV9	TRBJ1-6	NA	NA
TGTGCCAGCAGCCAAGCCGGCAGGGGGCTTTCCTATGGCTACACCTTC	CASSQAGRGLSYGYTF	TRBV3-1/TRBV3-2	TRBJ1-2	few	TRBD1
TGCGCCAGCAGATTCCACCGGGACAGGTCTGGAAACACCATATATTTT	CASRFHRDRSGNTIYF	TRBV10-1	TRBJ1-3	few	TRBD1